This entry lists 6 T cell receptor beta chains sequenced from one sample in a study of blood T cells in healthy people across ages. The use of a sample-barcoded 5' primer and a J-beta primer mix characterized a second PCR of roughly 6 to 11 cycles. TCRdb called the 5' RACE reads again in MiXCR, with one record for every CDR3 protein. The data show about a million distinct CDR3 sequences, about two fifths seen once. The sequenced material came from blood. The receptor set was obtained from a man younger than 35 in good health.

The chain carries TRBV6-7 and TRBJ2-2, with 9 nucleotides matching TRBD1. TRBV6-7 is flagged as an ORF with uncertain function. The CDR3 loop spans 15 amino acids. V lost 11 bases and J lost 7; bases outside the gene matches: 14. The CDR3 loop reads CAVPPIGQGNGELFF. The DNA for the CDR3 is TGTGCCGTCCCCCCTATCGGACAGGGGAACGGGGAGCTGTTTTTT.

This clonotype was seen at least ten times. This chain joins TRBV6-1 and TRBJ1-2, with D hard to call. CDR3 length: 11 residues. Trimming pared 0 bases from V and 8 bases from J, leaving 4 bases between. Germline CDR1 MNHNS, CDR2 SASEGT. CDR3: CASSEAGGYTF. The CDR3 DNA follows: TGTGCCAGCAGTGAAGCTGGAGGCTACACCTTC.

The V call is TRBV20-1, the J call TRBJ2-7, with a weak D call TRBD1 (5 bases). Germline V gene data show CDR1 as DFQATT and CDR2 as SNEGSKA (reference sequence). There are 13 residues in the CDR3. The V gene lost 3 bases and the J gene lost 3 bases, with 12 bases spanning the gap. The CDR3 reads CSASWGRGYEQYF. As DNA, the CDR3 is TGCAGTGCTAGTTGGGGCCGTGGCTACGAGCAGTACTTC.

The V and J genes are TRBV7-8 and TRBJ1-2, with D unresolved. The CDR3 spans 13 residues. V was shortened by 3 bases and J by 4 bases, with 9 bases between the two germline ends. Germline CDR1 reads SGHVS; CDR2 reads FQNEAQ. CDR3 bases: TGTGCCAGCAGCTTGACGGAAGCCTATGGCTACACCTTC. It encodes CASSLTEAYGYTF.

The CDR3 spells CSARVNMNTEAFF. The CDR3 DNA follows: TGCAGTGCTAGAGTGAATATGAACACTGAAGCTTTCTTT. This sequence joins TRBV20-1 and TRBJ1-1; D is ambiguous. The CDR3 runs to 13 residues. V lost 1 base and J lost 0, with 6 bases in between. The V gene's germline CDR1 is DFQATT and CDR2 SNEGSKA (reference sequence).

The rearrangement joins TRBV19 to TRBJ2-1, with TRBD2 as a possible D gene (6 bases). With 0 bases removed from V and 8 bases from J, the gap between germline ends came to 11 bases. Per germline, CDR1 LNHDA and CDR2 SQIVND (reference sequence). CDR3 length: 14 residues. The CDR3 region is CASSIEPGVYEQFF. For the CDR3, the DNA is TGTGCCAGTAGTATAGAGCCGGGGGTCTATGAGCAGTTCTTC.